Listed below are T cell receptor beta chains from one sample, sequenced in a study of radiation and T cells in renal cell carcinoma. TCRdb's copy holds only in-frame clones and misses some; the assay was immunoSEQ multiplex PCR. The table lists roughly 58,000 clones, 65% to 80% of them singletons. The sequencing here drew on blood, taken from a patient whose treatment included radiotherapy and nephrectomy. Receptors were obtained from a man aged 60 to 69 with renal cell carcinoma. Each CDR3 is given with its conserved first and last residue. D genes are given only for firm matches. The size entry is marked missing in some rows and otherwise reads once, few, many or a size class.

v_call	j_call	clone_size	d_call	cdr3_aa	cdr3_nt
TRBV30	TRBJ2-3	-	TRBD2	CAWSVRERDTQYF	TGTGCCTGGAGTGTGCGGGAGCGGGATACGCAGTATTTT
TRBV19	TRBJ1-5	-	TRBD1	CASRQQGGDSNQPQHF	TGTGCCAGTAGACAACAGGGGGGGGATAGCAATCAGCCCCAGCATTTT
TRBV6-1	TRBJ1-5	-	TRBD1	CASTPQGDQPQHF	TGTGCCAGCACTCCACAGGGGGACCAGCCCCAGCATTTT
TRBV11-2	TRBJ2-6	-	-	CASSPSRLSGANVLTF	TGTGCCAGCAGCCCGTCCCGGCTCTCTGGGGCCAACGTCCTGACTTTC
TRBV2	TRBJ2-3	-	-	CASSYRRSTDTQYF	TGTGCCAGCAGTTACAGGAGAAGCACAGATACGCAGTATTTT
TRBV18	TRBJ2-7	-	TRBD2	CASSLSGTSVSYEQYF	TGTGCCAGCTCACTCTCCGGGACTAGCGTCTCCTACGAGCAGTACTTC
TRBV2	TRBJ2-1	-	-	CASGGLSGYNEQFF	TGTGCCAGCGGGGGCCTCAGTGGGTACAATGAGCAGTTCTTC
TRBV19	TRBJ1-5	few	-	CASSNQRGQPQHF	TGTGCCAGTAGCAACCAAAGGGGTCAGCCCCAGCATTTT
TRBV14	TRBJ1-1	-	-	CASSVGFGTFF	-
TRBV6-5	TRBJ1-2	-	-	CASSSISGTFNGYTF	TGTGCCAGCAGTTCGATCTCCGGGACATTTAATGGCTACACCTTC
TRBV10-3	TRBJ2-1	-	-	CAISESAANSYNEQFF	TGTGCCATCAGTGAGTCGGCAGCCAACTCCTACAATGAGCAGTTCTTC
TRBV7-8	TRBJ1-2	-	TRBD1	CASSFRQGRDGYTF	TGTGCCAGCAGCTTTAGACAGGGGCGGGATGGCTACACCTTC
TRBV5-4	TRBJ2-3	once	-	CASSLERDTQYF	TGTGCCAGCAGCTTGGAGCGGGATACGCAGTATTTT
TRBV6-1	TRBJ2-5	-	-	CASRGRTGRRETQYF	TGTGCCAGCAGGGGGAGGACGGGGAGACGGGAGACCCAGTACTTC
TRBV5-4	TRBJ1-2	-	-	CASSLGLGRRGLYGYTF	TGTGCCAGCAGCTTGGGTCTGGGGCGAAGAGGGTTGTATGGCTACACCTTC
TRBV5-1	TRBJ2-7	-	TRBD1	CASSLAEDRGFSYEQYF	TGCGCCAGCAGCTTGGCCGAAGACAGGGGTTTTTCCTACGAGCAGTACTTC
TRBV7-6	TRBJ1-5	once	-	CASSPGTGDQPQHF	TGTGCCAGCAGCCCCGGGACGGGGGATCAGCCCCAGCATTTT
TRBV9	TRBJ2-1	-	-	CASSPVGMDEQFF	TGTGCCAGCAGTCCGGTAGGGATGGATGAGCAGTTCTTC
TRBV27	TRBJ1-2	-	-	CASSPRATQASNYGYTF	TGTGCCAGCAGTCCGCGGGCGACCCAAGCTTCTAACTATGGCTACACCTTC
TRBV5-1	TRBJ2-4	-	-	CASSLDRPGAKNIQYF	TGCGCCAGCAGCTTGGACCGCCCGGGAGCCAAAAACATTCAGTACTTC
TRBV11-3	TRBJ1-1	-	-	CASSLEGRTEAFF	TGTGCCAGCAGCTTAGAGGGGCGGACTGAAGCTTTCTTT
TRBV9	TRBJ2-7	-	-	CASSVASQGPQYF	TGTGCCAGCAGCGTAGCCTCCCAGGGCCCGCAGTACTTC
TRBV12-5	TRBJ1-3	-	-	CASGFLQGSSGNTIYF	TGTGCTAGTGGTTTTCTTCAGGGATCCTCTGGAAACACCATATATTTT
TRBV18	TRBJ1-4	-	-	CASSPQGEYGEKLFF	TGTGCCAGCTCACCACAGGGGGAATATGGTGAAAAACTGTTTTTT
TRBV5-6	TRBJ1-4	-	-	CASCVGQINEKLFF	TGTGCCAGCTGTGTCGGACAGATTAATGAAAAACTGTTTTTT
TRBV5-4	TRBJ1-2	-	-	CASSLKAEGGGYTF	TGTGCCAGCAGCTTGAAGGCGGAAGGGGGTGGCTACACCTTC
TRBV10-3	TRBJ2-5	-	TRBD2	CAISAGLAGPRTQYF	TGTGCCATCAGTGCGGGACTAGCGGGCCCGCGGACCCAGTACTTC
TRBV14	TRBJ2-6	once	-	CASSQDAKHGANVLTF	TGTGCCAGCAGCCAAGATGCTAAGCATGGGGCCAACGTCCTGACTTTC
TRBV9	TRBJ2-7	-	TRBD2	CASSPQTSGGYEQYF	TGTGCCAGCAGCCCGCAGACTAGCGGGGGATACGAGCAGTACTTC
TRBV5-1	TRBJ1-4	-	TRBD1	CASTISGQYNEKLFF	TGCGCCAGCACAATATCGGGACAGTATAATGAAAAACTGTTTTTT
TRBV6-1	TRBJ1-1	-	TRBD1	CASSERNRGIGAFF	TGTGCCAGCAGTGAAAGGAACAGGGGGATTGGAGCTTTCTTT
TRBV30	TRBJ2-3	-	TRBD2	CAWTGLAGGFMYF	TGTGCCTGGACAGGACTAGCGGGGGGATTTATGTATTTT
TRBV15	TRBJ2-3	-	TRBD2	CATSSSGGTDTQYF	TGTGCCACCAGCAGCAGCGGGGGAACAGATACGCAGTATTTT
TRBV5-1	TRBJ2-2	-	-	CASRSAPGTRNTGELFF	TGCGCCAGCAGGAGCGCCCCGGGCACTAGAAACACCGGGGAGCTGTTTTTT
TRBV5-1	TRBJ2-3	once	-	CASSPGTSTDTQYF	TGCGCCAGCAGCCCCGGGACGAGCACAGATACGCAGTATTTT
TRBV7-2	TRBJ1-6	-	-	CASSWGDNSPLHF	TGTGCCAGCAGCTGGGGAGATAATTCACCCCTCCACTTT
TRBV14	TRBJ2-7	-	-	CASSQTQGGEQYF	TGTGCCAGCAGCCAAACCCAGGGAGGCGAGCAGTACTTC
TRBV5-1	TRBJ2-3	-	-	CASSFGQNVDTQYF	TGCGCCAGCAGCTTCGGACAGAATGTAGATACGCAGTATTTT
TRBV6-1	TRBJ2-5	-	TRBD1	CAIKTGGGETQYF	TGTGCCATTAAGACAGGGGGCGGAGAGACCCAGTACTTC